Described below is a single T cell receptor beta chain sequence and its context. The data derive from a study of T cell changes during pregnancy in multiple sclerosis. Profiled with immunoSEQ multiplex PCR; TCRdb holds only in-frame clones, not every one. This sample has just under 65,000 clones, with roughly 91% found just once. CDR3 length equals 15 residues. Germline V gene lookup returns CDR1 MGHRA and CDR2 YSYEKL. The V and J ends lost 2 bases and 8 bases, in that order; junction bases with no gene match: 8. The material sequenced was peripheral blood, taken in the third trimester of pregnancy. The origin of this receptor is a female donor in good health, enrolled as a control in a pregnancy study. The chain carries TRBV4-1 and TRBJ2-1, with 8 positions matching TRBD2. The CDR3 region is CASSQRDLAGDEQFF. The CDR3 DNA reads TGCGCCAGCAGCCAAAGGGACCTAGCGGGCGATGAGCAGTTCTTC.